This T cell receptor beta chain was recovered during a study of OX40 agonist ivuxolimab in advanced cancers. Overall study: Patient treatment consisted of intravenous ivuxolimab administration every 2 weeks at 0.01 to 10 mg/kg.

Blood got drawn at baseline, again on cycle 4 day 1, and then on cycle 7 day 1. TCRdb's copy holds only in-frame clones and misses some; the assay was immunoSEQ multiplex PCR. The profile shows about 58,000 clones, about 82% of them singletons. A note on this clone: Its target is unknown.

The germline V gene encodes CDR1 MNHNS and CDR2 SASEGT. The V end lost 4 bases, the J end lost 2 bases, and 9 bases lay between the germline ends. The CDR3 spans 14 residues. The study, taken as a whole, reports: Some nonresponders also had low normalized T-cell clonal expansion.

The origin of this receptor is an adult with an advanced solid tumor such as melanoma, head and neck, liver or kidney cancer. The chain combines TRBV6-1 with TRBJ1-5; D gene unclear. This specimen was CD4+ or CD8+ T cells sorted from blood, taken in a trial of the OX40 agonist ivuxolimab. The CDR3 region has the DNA TGTGCCAGCAGTGTATGGGGAGGCAATCAGCCCCAGCATTTT. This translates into CASSVWGGNQPQHF.